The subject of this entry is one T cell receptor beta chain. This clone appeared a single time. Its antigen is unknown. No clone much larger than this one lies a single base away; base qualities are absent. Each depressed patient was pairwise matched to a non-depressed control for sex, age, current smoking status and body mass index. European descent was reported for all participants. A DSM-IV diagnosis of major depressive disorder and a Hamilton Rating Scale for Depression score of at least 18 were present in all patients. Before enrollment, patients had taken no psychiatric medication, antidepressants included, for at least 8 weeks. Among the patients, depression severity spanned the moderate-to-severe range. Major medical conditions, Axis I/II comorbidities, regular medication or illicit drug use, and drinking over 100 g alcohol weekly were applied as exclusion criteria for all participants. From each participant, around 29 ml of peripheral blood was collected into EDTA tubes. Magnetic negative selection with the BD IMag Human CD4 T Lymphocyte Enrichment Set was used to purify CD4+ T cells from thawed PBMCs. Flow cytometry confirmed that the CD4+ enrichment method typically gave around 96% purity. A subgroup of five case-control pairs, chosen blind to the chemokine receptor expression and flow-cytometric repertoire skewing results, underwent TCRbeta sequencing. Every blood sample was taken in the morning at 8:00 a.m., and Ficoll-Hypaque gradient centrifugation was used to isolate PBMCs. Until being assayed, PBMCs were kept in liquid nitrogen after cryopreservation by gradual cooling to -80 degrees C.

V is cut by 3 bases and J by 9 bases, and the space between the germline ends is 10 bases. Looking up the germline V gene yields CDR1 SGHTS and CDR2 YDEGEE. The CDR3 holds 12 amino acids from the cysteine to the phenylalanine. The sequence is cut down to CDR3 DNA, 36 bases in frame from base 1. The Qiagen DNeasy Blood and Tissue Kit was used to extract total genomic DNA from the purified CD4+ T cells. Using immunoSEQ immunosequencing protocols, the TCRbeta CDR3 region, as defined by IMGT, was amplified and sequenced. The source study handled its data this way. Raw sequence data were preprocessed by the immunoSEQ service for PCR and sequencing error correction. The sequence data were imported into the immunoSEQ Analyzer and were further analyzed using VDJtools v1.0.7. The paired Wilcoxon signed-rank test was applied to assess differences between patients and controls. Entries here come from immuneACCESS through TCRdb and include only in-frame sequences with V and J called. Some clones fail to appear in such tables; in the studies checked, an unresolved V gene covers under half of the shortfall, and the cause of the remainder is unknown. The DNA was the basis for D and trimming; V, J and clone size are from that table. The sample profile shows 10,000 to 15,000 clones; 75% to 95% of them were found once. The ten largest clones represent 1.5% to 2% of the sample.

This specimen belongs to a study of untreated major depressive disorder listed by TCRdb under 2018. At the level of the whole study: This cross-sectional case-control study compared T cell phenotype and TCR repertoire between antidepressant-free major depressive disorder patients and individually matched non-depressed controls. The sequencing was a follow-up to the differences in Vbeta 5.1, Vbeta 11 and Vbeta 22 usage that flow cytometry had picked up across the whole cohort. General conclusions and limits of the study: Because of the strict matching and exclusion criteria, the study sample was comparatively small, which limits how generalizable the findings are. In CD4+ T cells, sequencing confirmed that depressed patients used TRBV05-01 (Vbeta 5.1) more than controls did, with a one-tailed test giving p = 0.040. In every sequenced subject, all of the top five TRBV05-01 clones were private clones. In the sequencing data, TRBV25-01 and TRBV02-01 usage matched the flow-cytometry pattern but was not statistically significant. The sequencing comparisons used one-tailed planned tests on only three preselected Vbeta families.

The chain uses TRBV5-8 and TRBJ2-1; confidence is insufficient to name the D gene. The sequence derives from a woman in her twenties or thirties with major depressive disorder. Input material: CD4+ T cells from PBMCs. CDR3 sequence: CASSSVLTEQFF. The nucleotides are TGTGCCAGCAGCTCCGTACTTACTGAGCAGTTCTTC.